A selection of T cell receptor beta chains follows, all from one sample in a study of spatial heterogeneity in lung cancer. TCRdb recomputed calls from the 5' RACE reads with MiXCR, one row per CDR3 protein. The table records tens of thousands of distinct CDR3 sequences, less than 8.5% of them present only once. The sequencing here drew on PBMCs, taken at surgery. These receptors all stem from a female donor with early-stage non-small cell lung cancer. Both conserved end residues are part of each CDR3. Fields, in order: D gene, clone size, V gene, J gene, CDR3 protein, CDR3 DNA. D genes are given only for firm matches. A clone size is listed for some rows: how often the clone was seen (once, few, many), or a class if it is expanded.

d_call: TRBD2
clone_size: NA
v_call: TRBV9
j_call: TRBJ2-2
cdr3_aa: CASSVVGTSVPGELFF
cdr3_nt: TGTGCCAGCAGCGTCGTGGGGACTAGCGTTCCCGGGGAGCTGTTTTTT

d_call: NA
clone_size: many
v_call: TRBV7-2
j_call: TRBJ2-1
cdr3_aa: CASSLPGYEQFF
cdr3_nt: TGTGCCAGCAGCTTGCCAGGGTATGAGCAGTTCTTC

d_call: TRBD1
clone_size: NA
v_call: TRBV15
j_call: TRBJ1-2
cdr3_aa: CATSRAKQGANGYTF
cdr3_nt: TGTGCCACCAGCAGGGCAAAACAGGGGGCAAATGGCTACACCTTC

d_call: NA
clone_size: many
v_call: TRBV7-6
j_call: TRBJ2-5
cdr3_aa: CASSLKETQYF
cdr3_nt: TGTGCCAGCAGCTTAAAAGAGACCCAGTACTTC

d_call: TRBD2
clone_size: many
v_call: TRBV6-5
j_call: TRBJ2-5
cdr3_aa: CASSYRGGAMETQYF
cdr3_nt: TGTGCCAGCAGTTACCGCGGGGGGGCCATGGAGACCCAGTACTTC

d_call: NA
clone_size: many
v_call: TRBV28
j_call: TRBJ1-1
cdr3_aa: CASRDDMGAFF
cdr3_nt: TGTGCCAGCAGGGACGATATGGGAGCTTTCTTT

d_call: NA
clone_size: many
v_call: TRBV29-1
j_call: TRBJ1-1
cdr3_aa: CSVLTRGDKVNTEAFF
cdr3_nt: TGCAGCGTACTGACACGGGGAGATAAGGTGAACACTGAAGCTTTCTTT

d_call: NA
clone_size: many
v_call: TRBV12-3/TRBV12-4
j_call: TRBJ2-3
cdr3_aa: CASSLGHQFNTDTQYF
cdr3_nt: TGTGCCAGCAGTCTCGGACACCAGTTCAACACAGATACGCAGTATTTT

d_call: NA
clone_size: few
v_call: TRBV18
j_call: TRBJ1-1
cdr3_aa: CASSPQEGGEAFF
cdr3_nt: TGTGCCAGCTCACCCCAGGAGGGGGGCGAAGCTTTCTTT

d_call: NA
clone_size: many
v_call: TRBV18
j_call: TRBJ2-5
cdr3_aa: CASSPPWAETQYF
cdr3_nt: TGTGCCAGCTCACCACCATGGGCGGAGACCCAGTACTTC

d_call: NA
clone_size: few
v_call: TRBV25-1
j_call: TRBJ1-1
cdr3_aa: CASGQRNTEAFF
cdr3_nt: TGTGCCAGCGGACAGAGGAACACTGAAGCTTTCTTT

d_call: TRBD2
clone_size: NA
v_call: TRBV16
j_call: TRBJ2-7
cdr3_aa: CASSQSTSGASYEQYF
cdr3_nt: TGTGCCAGCAGCCAATCAACTAGCGGGGCCTCCTACGAGCAGTACTTC

d_call: NA
clone_size: few
v_call: TRBV27
j_call: TRBJ2-5
cdr3_aa: CASSLYSLARETQYF
cdr3_nt: TGTGCCAGCAGTTTATACAGTCTAGCCAGAGAGACCCAGTACTTC

d_call: TRBD1
clone_size: NA
v_call: TRBV27
j_call: TRBJ1-1
cdr3_aa: CASSRDRATEAFF
cdr3_nt: TGTGCCAGCAGTCGGGACAGGGCCACTGAAGCTTTCTTT

d_call: NA
clone_size: many
v_call: TRBV9
j_call: TRBJ2-5
cdr3_aa: CASSVGGAQETQYF
cdr3_nt: TGTGCCAGCAGCGTTGGGGGGGCGCAAGAGACCCAGTACTTC

d_call: TRBD1
clone_size: few
v_call: TRBV2
j_call: TRBJ2-2
cdr3_aa: CASQDRDNTGELFF
cdr3_nt: TGTGCCAGCCAAGACAGGGATAACACCGGGGAGCTGTTTTTT

d_call: NA
clone_size: many
v_call: TRBV29-1
j_call: TRBJ1-2
cdr3_aa: CSVDSRPESYGYTF
cdr3_nt: TGCAGCGTTGATTCTAGGCCAGAAAGTTATGGCTACACCTTC

d_call: NA
clone_size: few
v_call: TRBV5-1
j_call: TRBJ2-1
cdr3_aa: CASSTGPGDEQFF
cdr3_nt: TGCGCCAGCAGCACCGGCCCCGGGGATGAGCAGTTCTTC

d_call: NA
clone_size: NA
v_call: TRBV25-1
j_call: TRBJ2-7
cdr3_aa: CASRGIGAAVGYEQYF
cdr3_nt: TGTGCCAGCAGGGGGATAGGGGCAGCGGTGGGCTACGAGCAGTACTTC

d_call: TRBD2
clone_size: NA
v_call: TRBV7-2
j_call: TRBJ2-7
cdr3_aa: CASSPPTSGSYEQYF
cdr3_nt: TGTGCCAGCAGCCCCCCAACTAGCGGGTCCTACGAGCAGTACTTC

d_call: NA
clone_size: few
v_call: TRBV7-9
j_call: TRBJ1-2
cdr3_aa: CASSWGDYGYTF
cdr3_nt: TGTGCCAGCAGTTGGGGAGACTATGGCTACACCTTC

d_call: NA
clone_size: many
v_call: TRBV19
j_call: TRBJ1-5
cdr3_aa: CASSGQGFIGAQHF
cdr3_nt: TGTGCCAGTAGCGGCCAGGGCTTCATAGGGGCCCAGCATTTT

d_call: NA
clone_size: few
v_call: TRBV3-1
j_call: TRBJ2-5
cdr3_aa: CASSQDPGRGETQYF
cdr3_nt: TGTGCCAGCAGCCAAGATCCGGGGCGCGGGGAGACCCAGTACTTC

d_call: TRBD1
clone_size: NA
v_call: TRBV6-2/TRBV6-3
j_call: TRBJ2-7
cdr3_aa: CASTRRTGFSEQYF
cdr3_nt: TGTGCCAGCACTAGGCGGACAGGGTTCTCCGAGCAGTACTTC

d_call: TRBD1
clone_size: NA
v_call: TRBV6-2/TRBV6-3
j_call: TRBJ2-7
cdr3_aa: CAVGQAHEQYF
cdr3_nt: TGTGCCGTTGGACAGGCTCACGAGCAGTACTTC

d_call: NA
clone_size: many
v_call: TRBV27
j_call: TRBJ2-6
cdr3_aa: CATMGGSGANVLTF
cdr3_nt: TGTGCCACGATGGGGGGCTCTGGGGCCAACGTCCTGACTTTC

d_call: NA
clone_size: many
v_call: TRBV14
j_call: TRBJ1-2
cdr3_aa: CASSRDRANYGYTF
cdr3_nt: TGTGCCAGCAGCCGGGACCGAGCTAACTATGGCTACACCTTC

d_call: NA
clone_size: NA
v_call: TRBV5-1
j_call: TRBJ1-1
cdr3_aa: CASNDGNTEAFF
cdr3_nt: TGCGCCAGCAACGACGGGAACACTGAAGCTTTCTTT

d_call: NA
clone_size: few
v_call: TRBV15
j_call: TRBJ1-1
cdr3_aa: CATSRGANTEAFF
cdr3_nt: TGTGCCACCAGCAGAGGGGCGAACACTGAAGCTTTCTTT

d_call: NA
clone_size: many
v_call: TRBV27
j_call: TRBJ2-5
cdr3_aa: CASSLEYQETQYF
cdr3_nt: TGTGCCAGCAGTTTAGAGTACCAAGAGACCCAGTACTTC

d_call: NA
clone_size: many
v_call: TRBV24-1
j_call: TRBJ1-5
cdr3_aa: CATSRGNNQPQHF
cdr3_nt: TGTGCCACCAGTCGCGGGAACAATCAGCCCCAGCATTTT

d_call: NA
clone_size: many
v_call: TRBV7-3
j_call: TRBJ1-2
cdr3_aa: CASSLSQRRGYTF
cdr3_nt: TGTGCCAGCAGCTTAAGCCAGCGCCGGGGCTACACCTTC

d_call: TRBD1
clone_size: NA
v_call: TRBV5-4
j_call: TRBJ2-6
cdr3_aa: CASTRGQGGSSGANVLTF
cdr3_nt: TGTGCCAGCACCCGAGGACAGGGAGGTAGTTCTGGGGCCAACGTCCTGACTTTC

d_call: TRBD2
clone_size: many
v_call: TRBV10-3
j_call: TRBJ2-1
cdr3_aa: CAIRGIAGGSNEQFF
cdr3_nt: TGTGCCATCAGGGGAATAGCGGGGGGCTCCAATGAGCAGTTCTTC

d_call: NA
clone_size: many
v_call: TRBV3-1
j_call: TRBJ2-7
cdr3_aa: CASSQAYEQYF
cdr3_nt: TGTGCCAGCAGCCAAGCCTACGAGCAGTACTTC

d_call: NA
clone_size: many
v_call: TRBV4-3
j_call: TRBJ2-3
cdr3_aa: CASSQALARFTDTQYF
cdr3_nt: TGCGCCAGCAGCCAAGCCCTAGCGCGGTTCACAGATACGCAGTATTTT

d_call: NA
clone_size: NA
v_call: TRBV12-3/TRBV12-4
j_call: TRBJ1-5
cdr3_aa: CASSLRDGLQQPQHF
cdr3_nt: TGTGCCAGCAGCCTCCGGGACGGTCTTCAACAGCCCCAGCATTTT

d_call: NA
clone_size: few
v_call: TRBV12-5
j_call: TRBJ1-1
cdr3_aa: CASGLVKGGTEAFF
cdr3_nt: TGTGCTAGTGGTTTGGTCAAGGGAGGCACTGAAGCTTTCTTT

d_call: NA
clone_size: many
v_call: TRBV2
j_call: TRBJ2-5
cdr3_aa: CASRGPHQETQYF
cdr3_nt: TGTGCCAGCAGGGGACCACACCAAGAGACCCAGTACTTC

d_call: TRBD1
clone_size: many
v_call: TRBV7-8
j_call: TRBJ2-7
cdr3_aa: CASSLGPGTGSYEQYF
cdr3_nt: TGTGCCAGCAGCTTAGGGCCCGGGACAGGCTCCTACGAGCAGTACTTC

d_call: TRBD1
clone_size: many
v_call: TRBV5-1
j_call: TRBJ1-2
cdr3_aa: CASSPRQGAKGYTF
cdr3_nt: TGCGCCAGCAGCCCACGTCAGGGGGCGAAAGGCTACACCTTC

d_call: TRBD2
clone_size: few
v_call: TRBV7-3
j_call: TRBJ2-1
cdr3_aa: CASSSGLAGGRNEQFF
cdr3_nt: TGTGCCAGCAGCTCCGGACTAGCGGGGGGCAGGAATGAGCAGTTCTTC

d_call: NA
clone_size: few
v_call: TRBV11-2
j_call: TRBJ1-6
cdr3_aa: CASSFGRGRWERVSPLHF
cdr3_nt: TGTGCCAGCAGCTTCGGGAGGGGAAGGTGGGAAAGGGTCTCACCCCTCCACTTT